Below are 10 T cell receptor beta chains sequenced from a single sample in a study of blood T cells in healthy people across ages. A second 7 to 11 cycle PCR used barcoded and J-beta primers. TCRdb re-called the 5' RACE reads with MiXCR, one entry per CDR3 protein. The sample records around 800,000 distinct CDR3 sequences, approximately 44% being singletons. Sequenced input: blood. The origin of the receptors is a man in his sixties in good health.

The rearrangement uses TRBV4-3 and TRBJ2-5, with D perhaps matching TRBD1 or TRBD2 (5 bases each). Per germline, CDR1 LGHNA and CDR2 YSLEER. CDR3 size: 15 residues. V was cut by 0 bases and J by 10 bases, with 18 bases left in between. The CDR3 DNA reads TGCGCCAGCAGCCAAGACGTGGTTGGGAAGAGGGGCCAGTACTTC. As protein: CASSQDVVGKRGQYF.

The gene calls are TRBV6-5 and TRBJ2-4; 7 positions agree with TRBD1. V was clipped by 6 bases and J by 7 bases; unmatched bases: 3. CDR1 and CDR2 (germline): MNHEY, SVGAGI. CDR3 length: 12 residues. The CDR3 DNA is TGTGCCAGCAGGGCGACAGGGAACATTCAGTACTTC. Translated, it gives CASRATGNIQYF.

The V and J genes are TRBV27 and TRBJ2-6; D remains unclear. The length of the CDR3 is 15 residues. The germline CDR1 and CDR2 sequences are MNHEY and SMNVEV (reference sequence). The V end lost 4 bases, the J end lost 0 bases, and 7 bases lay between the germline ends. The CDR3 loop reads CASSSSGSGANVLTF. The CDR3 DNA follows: TGTGCCAGCAGTTCCTCAGGCTCTGGGGCCAACGTCCTGACTTTC.

The rearrangement links TRBV7-2 to TRBJ2-3; 8 nucleotides agree with TRBD2. CDR1 and CDR2 from the germline V gene are SGHTA and FQGNSA. CDR3 length equals 16 residues. Trimming cost V 6 bases and J 4 bases; bases outside gene matches: 12. The CDR3 reads CASSLSGGAVADTQYF. CDR3 nucleotides: TGTGCCAGCAGTCTAAGCGGGGGAGCCGTCGCAGATACGCAGTATTTT.

With respect to this clonotype: Compared with germline, one end of the junction differs, possibly owing to a read error. V usage is TRBV7-2 and J usage is TRBJ2-1, with a possible D match to TRBD1 (5 bases). Germline V lookup: CDR1 SGHTA, CDR2 FQGNSA. This CDR3 is 12 amino acids long. The CDR3 loop is CASSSRQSERVF. As DNA, the CDR3 is TGTGCCAGCAGCTCCCGACAGAGCGAAAGGGTCTTC. The whole variable domain, remainder taken from reference TRBV7-2 and TRBJ2-1, is GAGVSQSPSNKVTEKGKDVELRCDPISGHTALYWYRQSLGQGLEFLIYFQGNSAPDKSGLPSDRFSAERTGGSVSTLTIQRTQQEDSAVYLCASSSRQSERVFGPGTRLTVL.

The chain carries TRBV6-2 or TRBV6-3 and TRBJ2-3; 7 positions match TRBD2. CDR3 length: 17 residues. The germline V gene has CDR1 MNHEY and CDR2 SVGEGT. The ends lost 3 bases at V and 2 bases at J; junction bases unmatched: 11. The CDR3 region is CASSYRFPREATDTQYF. CDR3 sequence (DNA): TGTGCCAGCAGTTATCGATTCCCTCGGGAGGCCACAGATACGCAGTATTTT.

With respect to this clonotype: A read error may be the cause here, since a much bigger clone is one base away. The chain joins TRBV5-1 to TRBJ2-5; 9 bases are a match to TRBD1. Germline CDR1 and CDR2: SGHRS and YFSETQ. The CDR3 is 13 residues long. The junction had 11 bases not matched to a gene; V was cut back by 4 bases and J by 13 bases. The CDR3 is CASSQSGTGFLYF. Here the CDR3 DNA reads TGCGCCAGCAGCCAATCCGGGACAGGGTTTCTGTACTTC.

V gene TRBV20-1 combines with J gene TRBJ2-7; 7 nucleotides match TRBD2. The CDR3 is 15 amino acids. Losses at the gene ends were 1 base for V and 1 base for J; bases not matched to a gene: 7. Germline CDR1 and CDR2: DFQATT and SNEGSKA (reference sequence). The DNA for the CDR3 is TGCAGTGCTAGAGTTAAGGGAGGGTTTTCCTACGAGCAGTACTTC. It yields the protein CSARVKGGFSYEQYF.

This chain joins TRBV27 and TRBJ2-5; no clear D. The DNA end lines up better with TRBJ2-7; the J call may be wrong. Germline V gene lookup returns CDR1 MNHEY and CDR2 SMNVEV (reference sequence). The CDR3 sequence is 14 residues long. In DNA form, the CDR3 reads TGTGCCAGCAGTTTTCCAGGACGGATTTACGAGCAGTACTTC. Encoded protein: CASSFPGRIYEQYF.

This rearrangement joins TRBV7-2 to TRBJ2-7; 7 positions agree with TRBD2. The germline gives CDR1 SGHTA, CDR2 FQGNSA. The CDR3 covers 14 residues. V shed 3 bases and J 6 bases; nucleotides not matched to a gene: 8. For the CDR3, the DNA is TGTGCCAGCAGCTTGGGTTTTGGGGGGGGCGAGCAGTACTTC. The encoded protein is CASSLGFGGGEQYF.